This TCR beta chain came from a study of blood T cells in healthy people across ages. A second 7 to 11 cycle PCR used barcoded and J-beta primers. Tags on each cDNA molecule came from a template-switch adaptor with 12 random nucleotides. CDR3-containing paired-end reads numbering at least 3 million came from each sample. TCRdb ran MiXCR on the 5' RACE reads and lists one entry per CDR3 protein. The data contain about 290,000 distinct CDR3 sequences, less than 30% of them singletons. CDR1 and CDR2 (germline): LGHDT, YNNKEL (reference sequence). This CDR3 is built from 13 residues. In this sample, this clonotype turned up many times. PBMCs, at least 6.5 million per sample, were isolated.

Sequencing input: blood. The chain couples TRBV3-1 to TRBJ2-1; perhaps TRBD2 as D (6 bases). The DNA end favors TRBJ2-7, so the J call may be wrong. The TCR sequence derives from a woman aged 70-85 years in good health. The CDR3 coding sequence is TGTGCCAGCAGCCAGGGAGGTGCGTACGAGCAGTACTTC. Translation gives CASSQGGAYEQYF.